The entry below gives a single TCR beta chain sequence along with its context. The antigen is undetermined. The sample originates from a study of T cells after posttransplantation cyclophosphamide. General observations from the study: Later blood repertoires were often dominated by clones from the donor CD8+ memory compartment. TRB overlap between skin or GI tissue T cells and blood was limited. Recipient CMV seropositivity and CMV reactivation strongly tracked TRB clonality.

Clones were sequenced by immunoSEQ multiplex PCR, and TCRdb holds only the in-frame ones, with some missing. The table records 15,000 to 20,000 clones, about 77% of them present only once. The CDR3 covers 13 residues. Germline lookup yields CDR1 SGHDN and CDR2 FVKESK. The germline V and J ends were trimmed by 1 base and 4 bases, with 5 bases remaining between them. A marrow graft followed busulfan-fludarabine conditioning, with cyclophosphamide on days +3 and +4. Material: CD8+ T cells sorted from PBMCs, obtained around 2,000 days after a stem cell transplant with posttransplant cyclophosphamide. The chain couples TRBV14 to TRBJ1-3; unclear D gene. This TCR came from a female patient in her forties or fifties who received an allogeneic stem cell transplant from a related donor, was CMV-positive, and had no GVHD. Some T cells may be transferred from the graft donor. CDR3 sequence reads: CASSQVSGNTIYF. The CDR3 coding sequence is TGTGCCAGCAGCCAAGTATCCGGAAACACCATATATTTT.